The rows below give T cell receptor beta chains drawn from one sample of a study of blood T cell repertoires in COVID-19. Only in-frame clones appear in the TCRdb table, and some are missing; sequencing was by immunoSEQ multiplex PCR. This table has over 100,000 clones, roughly 88% appearing once. Sample: peripheral blood. The origin of the receptors is a man between 40 and 49 years old with acute or convalescent COVID-19. CDR3s include the opening cysteine and the closing phenylalanine or tryptophan. The D gene is left open where the match is weak. Some rows have no size entry. The others give once, few or many, or a class for an expanded clone.

CDR3 | DNA | V | D | J | size | length
CASSPPGHGDTQYF | TGCGCCAGCAGCCCCCCAGGCCATGGCGATACGCAGTATTTT | TRBV5-1 | - | TRBJ2-3 | - | 14
CASSQDVARGQVNEKLFF | TGCGCCAGCAGCCAAGATGTAGCCAGGGGGCAGGTTAATGAAAAACTGTTTTTT | TRBV4-3 | TRBD1 | TRBJ1-4 | - | 18
CASSQVVVRQGLSGELFF | TGCGCCAGCAGCCAAGTGGTCGTGAGACAGGGTCTGTCCGGGGAGCTGTTTTTT | TRBV4-3 | TRBD1 | TRBJ2-2 | once | 18
CASSPVRGLDYGYTF | TGTGCCAGCTCACCGGTAAGGGGGCTGGACTATGGCTACACCTTC | TRBV18 | TRBD1 | TRBJ1-2 | - | 15
CASSSQGISEAFF | TGTGCCAGCAGTTCCCAGGGTATCTCTGAAGCTTTCTTT | TRBV6-5 | - | TRBJ1-1 | - | 13
CASSLRDRGNSPLHF | TGTGCCAGCAGTCTCCGGGACAGGGGCAATTCACCCCTCCACTTT | TRBV2 | TRBD1 | TRBJ1-6 | - | 15
CAWRRIQRGAFF | TGTGCCTGGCGCCGAATCCAGAGAGGAGCTTTCTTT | TRBV30 | - | TRBJ1-1 | - | 12
CASSLRQGTYGYTF | TGTGCCAGCAGCTTACGACAGGGGACCTATGGCTACACCTTC | TRBV7-2 | TRBD1 | TRBJ1-2 | - | 14
CASSPQTGNEQFF | TGTGCCAGCAGCCCCCAGACAGGGAATGAGCAGTTCTTC | TRBV11-3 | TRBD1 | TRBJ2-1 | once | 13
CASSSDRLRGTQYF | TGTGCCAGCAGCTCCGACAGGTTGCGCGGTACGCAGTATTTT | TRBV3-1/TRBV3-2 | - | TRBJ2-3 | - | 14
CASSRKDAGDSISPLHF | TGTGCCAGCTCACGAAAGGATGCTGGGGACAGCATTTCACCCCTCCACTTT | TRBV18 | TRBD1 | TRBJ1-6 | - | 17
CASSFSGTSGGPEQFF | TGTGCCAGCAGCTTTTCCGGGACTAGCGGGGGCCCTGAGCAGTTCTTC | TRBV11-3 | TRBD2 | TRBJ2-1 | - | 16
CAWIVITEAFF | TGTGCCTGGATAGTGATTACTGAAGCTTTCTTT | TRBV30 | - | TRBJ1-1 | - | 11
CAGQSSGSGEQYF | TGTGCCGGGCAATCTAGCGGGAGTGGCGAGCAGTACTTC | TRBV30 | TRBD2 | TRBJ2-7 | - | 13
CASSLSTARGEKLFF | TGTGCCAGCAGTTTATCGACAGCTCGAGGTGAAAAACTGTTTTTT | TRBV27 | - | TRBJ1-4 | - | 15
CASSQGAQGTGELFF | TGTGCCAGCAGCCAAGGTGCACAGGGCACCGGGGAGCTGTTTTTT | TRBV3-1/TRBV3-2 | - | TRBJ2-2 | - | 15
CASSNAKATDTQYF | TGTGCCAGTAGTAATGCGAAAGCCACAGATACGCAGTATTTT | TRBV19 | - | TRBJ2-3 | - | 14
CASSLTGTTNEKLFF | TGTGCCAGCAGCTTGACCGGTACAACTAATGAAAAACTGTTTTTT | TRBV5-5 | - | TRBJ1-4 | - | 15
CASSPTWGEAFF | TGTGCCAGCAGTCCCACCTGGGGGGAGGCTTTCTTT | TRBV6-6 | - | TRBJ1-1 | - | 12
CASSSRTSGTYEQYF | TGTGCCAGCAGCTCCCGGACTAGCGGGACCTACGAGCAGTACTTC | TRBV7-2 | TRBD2 | TRBJ2-7 | - | 15
CASSEAFGGGAWNEQFF | TGTGCCAGCAGTGAAGCGTTCGGTGGGGGCGCGTGGAATGAGCAGTTCTTC | TRBV2 | - | TRBJ2-1 | - | 17
CASSLVQGVDSPLHF | TGTGCCAGCAGCTTAGTACAGGGAGTGGATTCACCCCTCCACTTT | TRBV7-9 | - | TRBJ1-6 | - | 15
CASSQVRTPNTGELFF | TGTGCCAGCAGCCAAGTTAGGACTCCGAACACCGGGGAGCTGTTTTTT | TRBV14 | - | TRBJ2-2 | - | 16
CASSLPGASYEQYF | TGTGCCAGCAGTCTCCCAGGGGCTTCCTACGAGCAGTACTTC | TRBV27 | - | TRBJ2-7 | - | 14
CASSSISFRGQGGGELFF | TGCGCCAGCAGCTCGATCTCGTTCAGGGGGCAAGGTGGCGGGGAGCTGTTTTTT | TRBV5-1 | TRBD1 | TRBJ2-2 | - | 18
CASSLKDSRGEAFF | TGTGCCAGCTCACTTAAGGACAGTCGCGGGGAAGCTTTCTTT | TRBV18 | - | TRBJ1-1 | many | 14
CATHHDRDQAFF | TGTGCCACCCATCACGACAGGGACCAAGCTTTCTTT | TRBV6-6 | TRBD1 | TRBJ1-1 | - | 12
CASSPRAGYNEQFF | TGTGCCAGCAGCCCGAGGGCGGGGTACAATGAGCAGTTCTTC | TRBV3-1/TRBV3-2 | - | TRBJ2-1 | - | 14
CASSRGTEINYGYTF | TGTGCCAGTAGTAGGGGGACAGAAATTAACTATGGCTACACCTTC | TRBV19 | TRBD1 | TRBJ1-2 | - | 15
CASSPMALNTEAFF | TGTGCCAGCAGCCCGATGGCCCTGAACACTGAAGCTTTCTTT | TRBV9 | - | TRBJ1-1 | few | 14
CASSVGSGSVNEQFF | TGTGCCAGCAGCGTAGGTAGCGGGAGCGTCAATGAGCAGTTCTTC | TRBV9 | TRBD2 | TRBJ2-1 | - | 15